This passage covers 10 T cell receptor beta chains from one sample sequenced in a study of blood T cell repertoires in COVID-19. This table comes from immunoSEQ multiplex PCR, and its TCRdb copy is limited to in-frame clones, with some not included. The table shows about 190,000 clones, with approximately 91% occurring only once. The source material was peripheral blood. These receptors were taken from a man younger than 40 with acute or convalescent COVID-19.

The chain has TRBV5-4 and TRBJ2-1; the match to TRBD2 covers 12 bases. This CDR3 has 15 amino acids. Trimming at V came to 4 bases and at J to 7 bases, leaving 6 bases not matched to a gene. Germline CDR1 SGHNT, CDR2 YYREEE (reference sequence). The CDR3 DNA sequence: TGTGCCAGCAGCAAAGGACTAGCGGGGACGAATGAGCAGTTCTTC. This gives the protein CASSKGLAGTNEQFF.

The chain is built from TRBV5-1 and TRBJ2-1; TRBD2 matches at 9 bases. CDR1 is SGHRS and CDR2 is YFSETQ in the germline V gene. The CDR3 consists of 16 residues. Germline trimming cut 1 base from V and 8 bases from J; bases unmatched to any gene: 10. In DNA, the CDR3 is TGCGCCAGCAGCTTGTCGAGTAGCGGGAGTTTCCATGAGCAGTTCTTC. It translates to CASSLSSSGSFHEQFF.

V gene TRBV7-9 combines with J gene TRBJ2-3, with a possible D match to TRBD2 (5 bases). Germline-derived CDR1 and CDR2 are SEHNR and FQNEAQ (reference sequence). The CDR3 runs to 15 residues. V gave up 1 base and J gave up 8 bases, with 16 bases separating them. The CDR3 region is CASSLVARLDVTQYF. The CDR3 nucleotides are TGTGCCAGCAGCTTAGTAGCGCGGTTAGATGTTACGCAGTATTTT.

This chain connects TRBV18 to TRBJ2-7; TRBD2 matches 7 bases. Germline CDR1 KGHSH, CDR2 LQKENI. The V segment lost 4 bases and the J segment 7 bases; nucleotides outside the gene matches: 13. This CDR3 has 15 amino acids. The CDR3 nucleotides read TGTGCCAGCTCACTTGGGAGCGGGATATCGGGGGAGCAGTACTTC. It encodes CASSLGSGISGEQYF.

V is TRBV6-5 and J is TRBJ1-4; D perhaps matches TRBD1 (5 bases). The CDR3 runs 14 residues. Looked up from germline, CDR1 is MNHEY and CDR2 is SVGAGI. V was pared by 8 bases and J by 11 bases, with 21 bases between. The CDR3 sequence: CASRLGPLEGKLFF. DNA for the CDR3: TGTGCCAGCCGACTAGGACCGCTCGAGGGGAAACTGTTTTTT.

The J gene is TRBJ1-2, the V gene TRBV5-1; D is uncertain. Germline CDR1 is SGHRS and CDR2 is YFSETQ. V lost 0 bases and J lost 3, with 15 bases in between. The CDR3 spans 16 residues. CDR3 region: CASSLAGGGIDYGYTF. CDR3 nucleotides: TGCGCCAGCAGCTTGGCTGGCGGAGGGATAGACTATGGCTACACCTTC.

This clone was seen a few times. The chain links TRBV2 to TRBJ1-2; D not certain. Germline V gene data show CDR1 as SNHLY and CDR2 as FYNNEI. V lost 6 bases to trimming and J lost 2 bases, with 7 bases between them. This CDR3 comprises 12 residues. The CDR3 is CASSQTNYGYTF. The CDR3 DNA is TGTGCCAGCAGCCAGACAAACTATGGCTACACCTTC.

The chain is built from TRBV5-1 and TRBJ2-7, with 8 nucleotides matching TRBD2. This CDR3 is built from 13 residues. Germline values: CDR1 SGHRS, CDR2 YFSETQ. V gave up 7 bases and J gave up 4 bases; unmatched junction bases: 7. In DNA form, the CDR3 reads TGCGCCAGCGGCCCTAGCGGGTCATACGAGCAGTACTTC. Protein product: CASGPSGSYEQYF.

The chain links TRBV3-1 (or the pseudogene TRBV3-2) to TRBJ2-2; TRBD1 matches 8 bases. Trimming removed 3 bases from V and 3 bases from J; junction bases left unmatched: 3. The CDR3 is 15 residues long. Per germline, CDR1 LGHDT and CDR2 YNNKEL (reference sequence). CDR3 sequence reads: CASSHWDRHTGELFF. The CDR3 region has the DNA TGTGCCAGCAGCCACTGGGACAGGCACACCGGGGAGCTGTTTTTT.

This chain uses TRBV10-3 with TRBJ2-7; a possible D gene is TRBD2 (6 bases). The length of the CDR3 is 16 residues. V dropped 4 bases and J dropped 5 bases, with 21 bases sitting between them. Germline V CDR1 and CDR2: ENHRY, SYGVKD. The CDR3 loop reads CAISGMREERLHEQYF. Here the CDR3 DNA reads TGTGCCATCAGTGGGATGAGGGAGGAAAGGCTCCACGAGCAGTACTTC.